This T cell receptor (beta chain) was profiled in a study of T cell repertoires in cytomegalovirus infection. With 4 bases clipped from V and 5 bases from J, the junction kept 7 bases outside the gene matches. CDR1 MNHEY and CDR2 SVGEGT come from the germline V gene. The CDR3 loop spans 15 amino acids. TCRdb itself ran the reads through MiXCR, one entry per CDR3 protein. The sample includes roughly 920,000 distinct CDR3 sequences, less than 35% of them seen just once. This clonotype has more than one count but fewer than ten. Its antigen is currently unknown. The rearrangement links TRBV6-2 or TRBV6-3 to TRBJ1-1; 10 bases fit TRBD1. Sequencing used cultured CD8+ T cells from PBMCs, obtained from culture after CMV antigen stimulation. The TCR sequence derives from a human donor in good health (CMV status not recorded). Some clones in this sample may be carry-over from other donors' samples. CDR3 residues: CASSSPGQGKTEAFF. CDR3 DNA: TGTGCCAGCAGTTCTCCGGGACAGGGGAAGACTGAAGCTTTCTTT.